This passage covers 25 T cell receptor beta chains from one sample sequenced in a study of CXCR3-negative and CXCR3-positive naive CD8 T cells. Study observations and caveats: Hydrophobicity of TRB CDR3s was greater in CXCR3-positive naive cells than in CXCR3-negative naive cells.

These receptors have no identified antigens. Carrying UMI labels, the TRB cDNA libraries were prepared through 5' RACE. TCRdb reanalyzed the 5' RACE reads and collapses them to one entry per CDR3 protein, without DNA. The listing records some 150,000 distinct CDR3 sequences. The specimen was naive CXCR3+ CD8+ T cells from blood. Subset meaning: CD45RO-CCR7+CD27+CD95- naive CD8+ T cells expressing CXCR3 (TNR3+). These TCRs come from a human donor in good health. Some clones in this sample may be carry-over from other donors' samples.

The chain couples TRBV6-5 to TRBJ1-2; TCRdb calls TRBD1, which cannot be checked without DNA. The CDR3 consists of 14 residues. Germline V CDR1 and CDR2: MNHEY, SVGAGI. CDR3 amino acids: CASTPQGAGYGYTF.

V usage is TRBV6-6 and J usage is TRBJ2-2; the D call from TCRdb, TRBD2, cannot be confirmed without DNA. This CDR3 is 16 amino acids long. The germline CDR1 and CDR2 sequences are MNHNY and SVGAGI (reference sequence). This CDR3 is CASSPLAGGPLGELFF.

The chain has TRBV5-1 and TRBJ1-2; checking the TCRdb D call of TRBD1 is not possible without DNA. Germline CDR1 is SGHRS and CDR2 is YFSETQ. The CDR3 spans 16 residues. The CDR3 sequence is CASSAQTGGSNYGYTF.

The J gene is TRBJ2-1, the V gene TRBV7-8. Germline-derived CDR1 and CDR2 are SGHVS and FQNEAQ. This CDR3 is built from 14 residues. The CDR3 here is CASSLVSLNNEQFF.

The chain couples TRBV7-9 to TRBJ2-3; no DNA is available, so the TRBD1 call from TCRdb remains unchecked. The length of the CDR3 is 13 residues. Germline-derived CDR1 and CDR2 are SEHNR and FQNEAQ (reference sequence). The CDR3 spells CASMDRSTDTQYF.

The gene calls are TRBV9 and TRBJ2-1; TCRdb lists TRBD2, though no DNA is available to test this call. There are 18 residues in the CDR3. Germline loops: CDR1 SGDLS, CDR2 YYNGEE. CDR3 residues: CASSVFSRTSGMSNEQFF.

The gene calls are TRBV6-5 and TRBJ2-3; TCRdb proposes TRBD2, but this gene call is untestable without DNA. CDR1 is MNHEY and CDR2 is SVGAGI in the germline V gene. CDR3 length: 15 amino acids. The CDR3 protein is CASSLSLYRADTQYF.

This chain connects TRBV28 to TRBJ2-1. The germline V gene encodes CDR1 MDHEN and CDR2 SYDVKM. The CDR3 runs 15 residues. CDR3 sequence: CASSLDPNGVNEQFF.

The rearrangement uses TRBV29-1 and TRBJ2-7; TCRdb returns TRBD2, unconfirmable since there is no DNA. Germline V gene lookup returns CDR1 SQVTM and CDR2 ANQGSEA. The length of the CDR3 is 14 residues. CDR3 region: CSVEGLADYYEQYF.

The chain is built from TRBV12-3 or TRBV12-4 and TRBJ2-5; absent DNA, TCRdb's TRBD2 call cannot be checked. The CDR3 is 16 residues long. The CDR3 sequence is CASSLGGALPQETQYF.

The chain combines TRBV7-9 with TRBJ2-7; TCRdb lists TRBD1, though no DNA is available to test this call. The CDR3 consists of 13 residues. CDR1 is SEHNR, CDR2 FQNEAQ, per germline (reference sequence). CDR3 amino acids: CASSYSTDYEQYF.

The chain employs TRBV27 and TRBJ1-2; the TCRdb D gene call, TRBD1, has no DNA to confirm it. The CDR3 spans 14 residues. Germline CDR1 and CDR2: MNHEY and SMNVEV (reference sequence). CDR3 region: CASRPLTGDYGYTF.

V usage is TRBV28 and J usage is TRBJ2-7; the D call from TCRdb, TRBD1, cannot be confirmed without DNA. This CDR3 has 15 amino acids. Germline-derived CDR1 and CDR2 are MDHEN and SYDVKM. CDR3 residues: CASSFGTGRSYEQYF.

The genes are TRBV29-1 and TRBJ2-7; with no DNA, the TCRdb D assignment of TRBD1 cannot be verified. Germline CDR1 reads SQVTM; CDR2 reads ANQGSEA. This CDR3 comprises 14 residues. The CDR3 sequence is CSVAGTGSEYEQYF.

The V gene is TRBV20-1, the J gene TRBJ2-7; TCRdb returns TRBD1, unconfirmable since there is no DNA. The CDR3 has 14 residues. The V gene's germline CDR1 is DFQATT and CDR2 SNEGSKA (reference sequence). CDR3: CSASLDRGRYEQYF.

The chain carries TRBV4-3 and TRBJ1-2. Germline CDR1 and CDR2: LGHNA and YSLEER. This CDR3 comprises 15 residues. This CDR3 reads CASSPRLGKRYGYTF.

This chain connects TRBV9 to TRBJ1-1; the D call from TCRdb, TRBD1, cannot be confirmed without DNA. CDR1 is SGDLS, CDR2 YYNGEE, per germline. The CDR3 consists of 14 residues. CDR3 residues: CASSVQGGNTEAFF.

The V and J genes are TRBV5-6 and TRBJ2-3; TCRdb proposes TRBD2, but this gene call is untestable without DNA. The germline V gene encodes CDR1 SGHDT and CDR2 YYEEEE. The CDR3 sequence is 18 residues long. Here the CDR3 reads CASSLPRLAGGPGDTQYF.

The V gene is TRBV6-2 or TRBV6-3, the J gene TRBJ2-7; TCRdb outputs TRBD2, but without DNA this stays unchecked. CDR3 length equals 16 residues. The germline V gene has CDR1 MNHEY and CDR2 SVGEGT. CDR3 in amino acids: CASSYSTAGGPLEQYF.

V and J are TRBV5-4 and TRBJ2-1; the D call of TRBD1 rests on TCRdb alone, since no DNA is present to check it. This CDR3 is built from 14 residues. Germline assignment: CDR1 SGHNT and CDR2 YYREEE (reference sequence). The CDR3 reads CASRDGTGVNEQFF.

The gene calls are TRBV5-6 and TRBJ1-2. The CDR3 is made up of 16 amino acids. CDR1 SGHDT and CDR2 YYEEEE come from the germline V gene. CDR3 sequence reads: CASSLVGLGPNYGYTF.

The V gene is TRBV11-2, the J gene TRBJ1-4; the D call of TRBD1 rests on TCRdb alone, since no DNA is present to check it. The CDR3 totals 15 residues. CDR1 SGHAT and CDR2 FQNNGV come from the germline V gene. CDR3 sequence: CASSPPSTGAEKLFF.

The chain combines TRBV5-1 with TRBJ2-1; TCRdb selects TRBD1, and the lack of DNA leaves this call unchecked. CDR1 and CDR2 from the germline V gene are SGHRS and YFSETQ. The CDR3 is 16 amino acids. CDR3 residues: CASSLGYSGDYNEQFF.

The chain recombines TRBV20-1 with TRBJ2-7; without DNA, the TCRdb call of TRBD2 cannot be checked. The CDR3 covers 14 residues. Germline assignment: CDR1 DFQATT and CDR2 SNEGSKA (reference sequence). The CDR3 reads CSARDLAGGLEQYF.

The chain carries TRBV7-3 and TRBJ2-1; TCRdb's D call, TRBD2, is unchecked because there is no DNA. The CDR3 covers 15 residues. In germline, CDR1 is SGHTA, CDR2 FQGTGA. CDR3 sequence reads: CASSVASGGHYEQFF.